This T cell receptor beta chain derives from a study of graft-versus-host responses after intestinal transplantation. Whole-study context: Each of the recipients got a multivisceral, liver-intestinal, or isolated intestinal transplant.

Sequencing used immunoSEQ multiplex PCR; TCRdb keeps in-frame clones, though not all of them. The table has approximately 20,000 clones, 38% seen once. Points from the study as a whole: Allograft graft-versus-host to host-versus-graft clonal ratios ran high in patients with graft-donor T cell macrochimerism.

Germline V gene lookup returns CDR1 SGHRS and CDR2 YFSETQ. The CDR3 is 16 amino acids. Trimming took off 5 bases at V and 9 bases at J, with 21 bases between the two ends. The gene calls are TRBV5-1 and TRBJ1-6; the D is unclear. This clonotype was obtained from a human patient who received an intestinal transplant. The source material was alloreactive CD4+ T cells from a mixed lymphocyte reaction culture, sampled before intestinal transplant. Subset described: CFSE-low proliferating T cells sorted from approximately 6-day pre-transplant mixed lymphocyte reaction (GvH or HvG direction). This chain's CDR3 is CASRLTAGNRGSPLHF. CDR3 sequence (DNA): TGCGCCAGCAGGCTTACTGCGGGGAACCGGGGTTCACCCCTCCACTTT.